This T cell receptor beta chain was captured by sequencing in a study of cytomegalovirus exposure and HLA in healthy donors. Study observations and caveats: Many donors shared some public TCRs, even though most TCR sequences were rare.

Concerning this clone: Its antigen remains unidentified.

Trimming took 3 bases from V and 5 from J; bases not matched to a gene: 11. This CDR3 spans 15 amino acids. Germline V gene data show CDR1 as SGDLS and CDR2 as YYNGEE. Libraries were prepared by immunoSEQ multiplex PCR; TCRdb keeps only in-frame clonotypes and omits some of them. The table records some 140,000 clones, around four fifths of them present only once. What was sequenced was PBMCs. The chain combines TRBV9 with TRBJ2-7, with 7 nucleotides matching TRBD1. The clonotype was recovered from a woman under 40 in good health and CMV-seronegative. This chain's CDR3 is CASSARDSFSHEQYF. CDR3 nucleotide sequence: TGTGCCAGCAGCGCCCGGGACAGCTTTTCCCACGAGCAGTACTTC.